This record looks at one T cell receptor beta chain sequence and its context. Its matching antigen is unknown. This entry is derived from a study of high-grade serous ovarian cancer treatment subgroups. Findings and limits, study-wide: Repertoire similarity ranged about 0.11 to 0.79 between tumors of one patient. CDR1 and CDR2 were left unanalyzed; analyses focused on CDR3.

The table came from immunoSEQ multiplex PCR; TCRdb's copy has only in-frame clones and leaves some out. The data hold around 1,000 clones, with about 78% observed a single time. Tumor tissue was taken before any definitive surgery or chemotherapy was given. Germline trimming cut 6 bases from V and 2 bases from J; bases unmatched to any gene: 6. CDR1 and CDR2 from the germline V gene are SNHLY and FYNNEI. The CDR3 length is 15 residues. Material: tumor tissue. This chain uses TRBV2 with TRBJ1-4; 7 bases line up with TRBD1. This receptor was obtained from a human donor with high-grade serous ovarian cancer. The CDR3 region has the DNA TGTGCCAGCAGACGACAGGGTAGCACTAATGAAAAACTGTTTTTT. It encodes CASRRQGSTNEKLFF.